This TCR beta chain was retrieved from a study of blood T cells in healthy people across ages. The germline V gene has CDR1 SQVTM and CDR2 ANQGSEA. The V segment lost 8 bases and the J segment 11 bases; nucleotides outside the gene matches: 11. The CDR3 sequence is 11 residues long. Primers used in a second PCR of roughly 6 to 11 cycles were a sample-barcoded 5' primer and a J-beta primer mix. TCRdb re-called the 5' RACE reads through MiXCR, storing one row per CDR3 protein. This table has 780,000 or so distinct CDR3 sequences, approximately 53% appearing once. This chain uses TRBV29-1 with TRBJ2-5; TRBD1 agrees at 7 bases. The TCR was taken from a middle-aged man in good health. Sequencing used blood. CDR3 in DNA: TGCAGCTGTCAACAGGGGAATGAGCAGTACTTC. This gives the protein CSCQQGNEQYF.